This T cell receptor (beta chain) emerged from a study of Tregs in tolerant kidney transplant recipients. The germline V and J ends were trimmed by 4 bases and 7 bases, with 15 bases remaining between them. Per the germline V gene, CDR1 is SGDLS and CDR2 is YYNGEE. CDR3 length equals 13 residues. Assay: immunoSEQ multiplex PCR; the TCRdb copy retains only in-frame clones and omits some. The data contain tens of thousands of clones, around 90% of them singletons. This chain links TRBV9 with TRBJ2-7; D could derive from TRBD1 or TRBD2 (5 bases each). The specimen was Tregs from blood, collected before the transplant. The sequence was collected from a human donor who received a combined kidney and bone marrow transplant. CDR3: CASSHPRGSEQYF. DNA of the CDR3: TGTGCCAGCAGCCACCCTCGGGGCTCGGAGCAGTACTTC.